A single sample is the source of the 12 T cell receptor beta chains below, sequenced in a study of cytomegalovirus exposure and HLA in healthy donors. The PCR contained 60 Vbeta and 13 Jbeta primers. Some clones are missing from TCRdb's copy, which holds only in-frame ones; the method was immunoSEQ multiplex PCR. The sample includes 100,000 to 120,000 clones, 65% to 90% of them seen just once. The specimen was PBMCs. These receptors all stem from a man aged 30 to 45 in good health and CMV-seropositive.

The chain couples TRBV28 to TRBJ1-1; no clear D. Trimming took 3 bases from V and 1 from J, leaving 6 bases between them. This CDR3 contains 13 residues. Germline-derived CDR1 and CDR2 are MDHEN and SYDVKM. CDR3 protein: CASSLRKNTEAFF. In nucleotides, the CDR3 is TGTGCCAGCAGTTTGCGAAAGAACACTGAAGCTTTCTTT.

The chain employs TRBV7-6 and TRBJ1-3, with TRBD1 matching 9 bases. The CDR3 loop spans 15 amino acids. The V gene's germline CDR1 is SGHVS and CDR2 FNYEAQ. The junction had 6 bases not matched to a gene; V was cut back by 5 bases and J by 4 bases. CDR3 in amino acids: CASSAQGALGNTIYF. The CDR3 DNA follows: TGTGCCAGCAGCGCACAGGGGGCACTAGGAAACACCATATATTTT.

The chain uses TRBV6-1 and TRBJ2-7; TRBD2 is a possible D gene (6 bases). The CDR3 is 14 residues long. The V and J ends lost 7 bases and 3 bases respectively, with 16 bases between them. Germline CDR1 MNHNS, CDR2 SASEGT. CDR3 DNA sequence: TGTGCCAGCATTGGGCCGGAGGGGAACTACGAGCAGTACTTC. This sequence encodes CASIGPEGNYEQYF.

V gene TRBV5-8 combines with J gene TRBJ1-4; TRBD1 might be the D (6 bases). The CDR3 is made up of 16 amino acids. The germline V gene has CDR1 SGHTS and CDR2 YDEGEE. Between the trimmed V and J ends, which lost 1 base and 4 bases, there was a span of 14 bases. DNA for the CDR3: TGTGCCAGCAGCTTGACAGGGACCGGCCTTAATGAAAAACTGTTTTTT. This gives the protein CASSLTGTGLNEKLFF.

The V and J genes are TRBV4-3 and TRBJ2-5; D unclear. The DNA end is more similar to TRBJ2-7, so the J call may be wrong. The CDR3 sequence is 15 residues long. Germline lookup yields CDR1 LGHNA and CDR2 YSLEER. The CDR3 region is CASSQDTQRSYEQYF. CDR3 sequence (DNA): TGCGCCAGCAGCCAAGACACACAAAGGAGCTACGAGCAGTACTTC.

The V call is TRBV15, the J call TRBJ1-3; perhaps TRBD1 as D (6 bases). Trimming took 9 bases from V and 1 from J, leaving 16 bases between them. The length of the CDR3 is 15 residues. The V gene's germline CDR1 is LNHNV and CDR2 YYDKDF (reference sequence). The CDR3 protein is CATAGDKASGNTIYF. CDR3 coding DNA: TGTGCCACAGCGGGGGACAAGGCTTCTGGAAACACCATATATTTT. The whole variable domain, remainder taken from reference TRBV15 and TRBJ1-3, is DAMVIQNPRYQVTQFGKPVTLSCSQTLNHNVMYWYQQKSSQAPKLLFHYYDKDFNNEADTPDNFQSRRPNTSFCFLDIRSPGLGDTAMYLCATAGDKASGNTIYFGEGSWLTVV.

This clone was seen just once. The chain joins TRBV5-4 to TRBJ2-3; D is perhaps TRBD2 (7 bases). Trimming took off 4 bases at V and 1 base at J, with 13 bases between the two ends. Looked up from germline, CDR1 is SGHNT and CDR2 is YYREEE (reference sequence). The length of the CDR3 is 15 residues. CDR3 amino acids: CASSRPGGGTDTQYF. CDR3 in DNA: TGTGCCAGCAGCCGCCCGGGGGGCGGCACAGATACGCAGTATTTT.

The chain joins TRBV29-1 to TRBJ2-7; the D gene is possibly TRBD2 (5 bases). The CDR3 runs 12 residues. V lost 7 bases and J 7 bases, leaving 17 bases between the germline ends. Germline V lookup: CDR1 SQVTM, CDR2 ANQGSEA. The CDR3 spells CSAGVPAREQYF. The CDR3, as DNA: TGCAGCGCCGGGGTTCCGGCGAGAGAGCAGTACTTC.

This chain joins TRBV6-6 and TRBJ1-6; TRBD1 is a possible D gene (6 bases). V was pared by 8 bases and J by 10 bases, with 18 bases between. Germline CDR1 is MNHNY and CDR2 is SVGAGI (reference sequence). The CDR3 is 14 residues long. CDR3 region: CASFTGLESSPLHF. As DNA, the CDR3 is TGTGCCAGCTTTACAGGGCTTGAGTCATCACCCCTCCACTTT.

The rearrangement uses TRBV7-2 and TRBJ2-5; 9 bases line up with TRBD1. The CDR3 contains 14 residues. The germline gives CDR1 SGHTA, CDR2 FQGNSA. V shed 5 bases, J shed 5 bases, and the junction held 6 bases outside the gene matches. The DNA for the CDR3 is TGTGCCAGCAGCCGGGACAGGGCTTCTGAGACCCAGTACTTC. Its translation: CASSRDRASETQYF.

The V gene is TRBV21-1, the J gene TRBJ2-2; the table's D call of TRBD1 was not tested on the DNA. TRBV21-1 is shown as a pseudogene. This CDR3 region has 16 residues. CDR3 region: CASSFRTETNTGELFF. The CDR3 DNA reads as TGTGCCAGCAGCTTCCGGACAGAGACAAACACCGGGGAGCTGTTTTTT.

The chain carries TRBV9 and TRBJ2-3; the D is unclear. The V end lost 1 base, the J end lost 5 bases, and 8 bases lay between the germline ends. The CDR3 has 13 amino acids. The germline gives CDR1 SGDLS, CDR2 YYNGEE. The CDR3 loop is CASSVTELDTQYF. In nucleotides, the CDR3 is TGTGCCAGCAGCGTAACTGAGCTAGATACGCAGTATTTT.